Sequencing of this TCR beta chain was carried out in a study of T cell responses to AZD1222 COVID-19 vaccine (dated by TCRdb to about 2021). Regarding the research as a whole: AZD1222 recipients whose second dose came at about 4 weeks and those whose second dose came at about 12 weeks were combined into one group, since spike-specific TCR depth and breadth did not differ between the two schedules. TCR sequencing was performed for 230 to 250 trial participants, of whom roughly 200 were given two doses of AZD1222 and about 25 were given two doses of MenACWY control vaccine. Trial participants were enrolled by age into subgroups of 18-55, 56-69 and 70-plus years, and approximately 150, 30 and 60 TCR-sequenced participants, respectively, were included in these subgroups.

The CDR3 regions of human TCRbeta chains were analyzed by immunosequencing. The paper's data handling went like this. TCRs in the repertoires were matched against a reference library of SARS-CoV-2-specific TCRs that had been generated with the MIRA antigen-specificity platform. Breadth was defined as the fraction of unique TCRs that were SARS-CoV-2-associated. Depth was defined as the fraction of total T cells that were SARS-CoV-2-associated. Each spike-specific TCR was assigned to its reactive spike region and to a CD4 or CD8 class using the MIRA data. Log10-transformed breadth and depth values were compared by one-way ANOVA with Sidak's multiple comparisons tests. As stored in TCRdb, this immuneACCESS dataset retains in-frame rearrangements with V and J assigned. A fraction of the clones does not appear; measured against another copy, unresolved V genes explain less than half of the discrepancy, and the remainder lacks a known reason. V, J and clone size were drawn from that table, and D and trimming were deduced from the DNA. In this sample the table shows 90,000 or so clones, roughly 90% of which occur a single time. The biggest ten clones account for roughly 2.3% of the sample.

The time point label on this specimen signifies: baseline before first vaccination. Samples from vaccinated people were obtained from the UK trials COV001 and COV002, which included a single-blind randomized controlled phase 2/3 trial of AZD1222 (ChAdOx1 nCoV-19) in healthy adults. For TCRbeta chain sequencing, PBMC samples were collected from trial participants at day 0 and at day 28 after the second dose. As to this clone: The specificity of this receptor is unknown. Base-call qualities are not available, and no considerably larger clone is one nucleotide away.

Study-level results and caveats: After two AZD1222 doses, both the breadth and the depth of spike-specific TCRs were significantly higher than at day 0 and than in MenACWY recipients. Most participants were white British and females outnumbered males, and the authors suggested that clonal diversity may have been underestimated. In the small 56-69-year group, the increase in depth fell short of significance, most likely because of low power. The vaccine-associated CD4 TCRs covered the entire spike protein, and the dominant responses fell in regions 160-218 and 743-854. Conclusions about previously exposed vaccinees are limited, since just five to seven AZD1222 recipients were seropositive for SARS-CoV-2 at baseline. Epitopes outside the regions mutated in the B.1.351 and B.1.1.7 variants were reportedly recognized by nearly half of the unique spike-specific TCRs. Because no day 14 peak-response samples were available, the repertoires could be characterized only after the peak T cell response.

The source was peripheral blood, collected on day 0 of AZD1222 vaccination. The sequence was collected from an adult in good health.

The CDR3 protein: CASSFQGSNTEAFF. The DNA sequence is as follows: TGCGCCAGCAGCTTCCAGGGGAGCAACACTGAAGCTTTCTTT. The sequence links TRBV5-1 to TRBJ1-1, and possibly TRBD1, on 6 matching bases. Spanning cysteine to phenylalanine, the CDR3 consists of 14 amino acids. The retained sequence is limited to the CDR3, 42 bases, with the frame set at the first base. V is pared back by 2 bases and J by 2 bases, with 10 bases lying between the germline termini. From a lookup of the germline V gene, CDR1 and CDR2 are SGHRS and YFSETQ.